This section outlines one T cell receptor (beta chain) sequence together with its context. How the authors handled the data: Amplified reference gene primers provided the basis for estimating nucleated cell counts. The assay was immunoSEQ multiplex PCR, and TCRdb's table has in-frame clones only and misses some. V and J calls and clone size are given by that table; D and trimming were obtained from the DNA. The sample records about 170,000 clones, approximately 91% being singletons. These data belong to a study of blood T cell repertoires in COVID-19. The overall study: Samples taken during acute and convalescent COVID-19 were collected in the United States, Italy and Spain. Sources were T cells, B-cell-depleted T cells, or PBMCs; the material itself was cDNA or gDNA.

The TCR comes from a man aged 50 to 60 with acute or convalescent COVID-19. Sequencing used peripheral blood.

The CDR3 region is CASSEDLQGVNEQYF. DNA for the CDR3: TGTGCCAGCAGTGAAGATTTGCAGGGGGTGAACGAGCAGTACTTC. The chain carries TRBV2 and TRBJ2-7; 7 bases are a match to TRBD1. Per the germline V gene, CDR1 is SNHLY and CDR2 is FYNNEI. The CDR3 spans 15 residues. J lost 5 bases, V lost 1 base, and 8 bases had no gene match.